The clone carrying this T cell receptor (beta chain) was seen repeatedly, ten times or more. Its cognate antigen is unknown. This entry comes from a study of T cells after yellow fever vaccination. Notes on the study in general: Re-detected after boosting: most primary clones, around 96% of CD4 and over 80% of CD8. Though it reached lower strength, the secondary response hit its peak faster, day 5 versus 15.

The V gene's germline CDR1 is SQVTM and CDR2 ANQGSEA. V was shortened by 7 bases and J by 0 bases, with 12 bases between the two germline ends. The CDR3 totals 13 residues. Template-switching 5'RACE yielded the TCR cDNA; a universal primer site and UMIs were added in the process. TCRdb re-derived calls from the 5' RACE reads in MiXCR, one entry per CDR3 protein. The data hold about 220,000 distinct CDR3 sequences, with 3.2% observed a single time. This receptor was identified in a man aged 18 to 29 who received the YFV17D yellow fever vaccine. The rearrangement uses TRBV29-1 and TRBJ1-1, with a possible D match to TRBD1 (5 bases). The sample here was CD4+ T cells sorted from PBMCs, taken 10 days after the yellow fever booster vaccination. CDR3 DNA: TGCAGCGCCCGTGGGGCCGTGAACACTGAAGCTTTCTTT. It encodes CSARGAVNTEAFF.